These 18 T cell receptor beta chains originate from one sample sequenced in a study of T cell responses to AZD1222 COVID-19 vaccine. Sequencing was performed with immunoSEQ multiplex PCR; in TCRdb, only in-frame clones are kept and a portion is missing. The sample contains more than 110,000 clones, about 93% of which appear only once. The sample in question was peripheral blood, obtained on day 0 of AZD1222 vaccination. The receptors originated from an adult in good health.

The chain links TRBV5-4 to TRBJ1-2, with no clear D. The CDR3 loop spans 13 amino acids. From germline, CDR1 is SGHNT and CDR2 YYREEE (reference sequence). V lost 1 base and J lost 2, with 6 bases in between. CDR3 coding DNA: TGTGCCAGCAGCTTGAAAGGCAACTATGGCTACACCTTC. Translated: CASSLKGNYGYTF.

The J gene is TRBJ2-5, the V gene TRBV28; no definite D call. Germline V gene data show CDR1 as MDHEN and CDR2 as SYDVKM. Trimming removed 6 bases from V and 7 bases from J, with 9 bases in between. The CDR3 runs 11 residues. The CDR3: CASSPPGTQYF. As DNA, the CDR3 is TGTGCCAGCAGCCCGCCGGGGACCCAGTACTTC.

The chain links TRBV18 to TRBJ1-5, with D perhaps matching TRBD1 (5 bases). The CDR3 consists of 15 residues. CDR1 is KGHSH and CDR2 is LQKENI in the germline V gene. The V end lost 6 bases, the J end lost 2 bases, and 14 bases lay between the germline ends. In nucleotides, the CDR3 is TGTGCCAGCTCCCCCAGCGGGACGGGCAATCAGCCCCAGCATTTT. Its translation: CASSPSGTGNQPQHF. Full variable domain (outside the CDR3, taken from reference TRBV18 and TRBJ1-5): NAGVMQNPRHLVRRRGQEARLRCSPMKGHSHVYWYRQLPEEGLKFMVYLQKENIIDESGMPKERFSAEFPKEGPSILRIQQVVRGDSAAYFCASSPSGTGNQPQHFGDGTRLSIL.

CDR3 DNA: TGTGCCAGTAGTCTCCTAGCGGGAGCCCCCACAGATACGCAGTATTTT. Residues: CASSLLAGAPTDTQYF. J is TRBJ2-3 and V is TRBV19; TRBD2 matches 10 bases. This CDR3 has 16 residues. V was clipped by 5 bases and J by 2 bases; unmatched bases: 7. Germline V lookup: CDR1 LNHDA, CDR2 SQIVND (reference sequence).

The V and J genes are TRBV27 and TRBJ1-5; TRBD1 might be the D (6 bases). Deletions cut 8 bases from V and 7 bases from J, with 27 bases between. Germline V gives CDR1 MNHEY, CDR2 SMNVEV (reference sequence). The CDR3 spans 17 residues. This CDR3 reads CASGPGSTVPGAQPQHF. CDR3 coding DNA: TGTGCCAGCGGCCCCGGATCGACAGTTCCGGGGGCCCAGCCCCAGCATTTT.

The chain joins TRBV7-8 to TRBJ2-7; D is uncertain. Trimming pared 5 bases from V and 2 bases from J, leaving 10 bases between. Germline V gene lookup returns CDR1 SGHVS and CDR2 FQNEAQ. The CDR3 has 13 residues. CDR3 DNA sequence: TGTGCCAGCAGCCTTACTCGGCCCTACGAGCAGTACTTC. Translated, it gives CASSLTRPYEQYF.

The rearrangement links TRBV7-2 to TRBJ2-4; tentatively, D is TRBD2 (6 bases). V gave up 1 base and J gave up 2 bases, with 21 bases separating them. The CDR3 loop spans 19 amino acids. Germline CDR1 is SGHTA and CDR2 is FQGNSA. In nucleotides, the CDR3 is TGTGCCAGCAGCTTAGTAGACCCCCGGACGGGAGTAACCAAAAACATTCAGTACTTC. Amino acid sequence: CASSLVDPRTGVTKNIQYF.

The chain combines TRBV16 with TRBJ2-1; D is unclear. The CDR3 loop spans 11 amino acids. Germline CDR1 and CDR2: KGHSY and FQNENV. Between the trimmed V and J ends, which lost 2 bases and 10 bases, there was a span of 6 bases. CDR3 bases: TGTGCCAGCAGCCAAGAATGGGAGCAGTTCTTC. It translates to CASSQEWEQFF.

The gene calls are TRBV9 and TRBJ1-1, with D perhaps matching TRBD1 (6 bases). CDR1 is SGDLS, CDR2 YYNGEE, per germline. Trimming shortened V by 0 bases and J by 4 bases, and 10 bases separated the two germline ends. The CDR3 has 14 residues. The CDR3 DNA sequence: TGTGCCAGCAGCGTAGTTCGGGGGGCCACTGAAGCTTTCTTT. Protein: CASSVVRGATEAFF.

In this sample, this clone turned up once. The chain uses TRBV6-5 and TRBJ2-1; no definite D call. CDR1 and CDR2 from the germline V gene are MNHEY and SVGAGI. With 7 bases removed from V and 8 bases from J, the gap between germline ends came to 18 bases. CDR3 length: 14 amino acids. The CDR3 sequence is CASMPLFRPDEQFF. As DNA, the CDR3 is TGTGCCAGCATGCCCCTTTTTCGGCCTGATGAGCAGTTCTTC.

The chain recombines TRBV27 with TRBJ2-7; D tentatively fits TRBD1 or TRBD2 (6 bases each). Germline loops: CDR1 MNHEY, CDR2 SMNVEV (reference sequence). The length of the CDR3 is 13 residues. V lost 9 bases and J lost 0, with 12 bases in between. CDR3 loop: CASSPGASYEQYF. The CDR3 nucleotides read TGTGCCAGTTCCCCGGGGGCCTCCTACGAGCAGTACTTC.

This chain joins TRBV14 and TRBJ1-2, with TRBD1 matching over 12 bases. J was trimmed by 12 bases and V by 1 base; bases with no gene match: 9. Germline CDR1 reads SGHDN; CDR2 reads FVKESK. This CDR3 is 15 amino acids long. The CDR3 DNA reads as TGTGCCAGCAGCCAAGTTTCCGGGACAGGGGGCGTGCACACCTTC. Translated, it gives CASSQVSGTGGVHTF.

The rearrangement links TRBV10-3 to TRBJ2-1; the D is unclear. The CDR3 is 14 residues long. V lost 4 bases and J 2 bases, leaving 9 bases between the germline ends. In germline, CDR1 is ENHRY, CDR2 SYGVKD. The CDR3 sequence: CAISGAGTYNEQFF. The CDR3 DNA follows: TGTGCCATCAGTGGGGCAGGCACCTACAATGAGCAGTTCTTC.

V is TRBV23-1 and J is TRBJ1-6, with D possibly TRBD1 on 6 matching bases. TRBV23-1 is given ORF status, its function remaining uncertain. Trimming removed 6 bases at V and 5 bases at J, with 17 bases between. The CDR3 sequence is 16 residues long. Here the CDR3 reads CASRTSGGLNNSPLHF. The CDR3 DNA follows: TGCGCCAGCAGGACTTCCGGGGGCCTCAATAATTCACCCCTCCACTTT.

The CDR3 DNA follows: TGTGCCAGCAGCGATCGACAGGATAGCAACACCATATATTTT. It translates to CASSDRQDSNTIYF. V and J are TRBV7-9 and TRBJ1-3; TRBD1 might be the D (6 bases). The CDR3 extends over 14 amino acids. CDR1 SEHNR and CDR2 FQNEAQ come from the germline V gene (reference sequence). Trimming took off 5 bases at V and 7 bases at J, with 15 bases between the two ends.

The chain combines TRBV9 with TRBJ1-2; D remains unclear. This CDR3 comprises 12 residues. Germline CDR1 SGDLS, CDR2 YYNGEE. The V gene lost 6 bases and the J gene lost 3 bases, with 9 bases spanning the gap. Here the CDR3 DNA reads TGTGCCAGCAACCGTCCCTACTATGGCTACACCTTC. Translation: CASNRPYYGYTF.

J is TRBJ2-1 and V is TRBV6-4; TRBD2 is a possible D gene (6 bases). This CDR3 comprises 15 residues. CDR1 MRHNA and CDR2 SNTAGT come from the germline V gene. V shed 7 bases and J shed 6 bases, with 19 bases lying between them. The CDR3 DNA follows: TGTGCCAGCAAACTCTCCGGGACTGCCAGCAATGAGCAGTTCTTC. Its translation: CASKLSGTASNEQFF.

DNA of the CDR3: TGTGCCAGCTCACCGACCCCGGGGGGCTACACCTTC. Residues: CASSPTPGGYTF. The chain links TRBV18 to TRBJ1-2, with D hard to call. The V gene lost 3 bases and the J gene lost 8 bases, with 10 bases spanning the gap. This CDR3 comprises 12 residues. Germline CDR1 reads KGHSH; CDR2 reads LQKENI. The whole variable domain, filled in from reference TRBV18 and TRBJ1-2, reads NAGVMQNPRHLVRRRGQEARLRCSPMKGHSHVYWYRQLPEEGLKFMVYLQKENIIDESGMPKERFSAEFPKEGPSILRIQQVVRGDSAAYFCASSPTPGGYTFGSGTRLTVV.